These 10 T cell receptor beta chains share one sample of origin, sequenced in a study of shared clonotypes between healthy human individuals. Method: immunoSEQ multiplex PCR; TCRdb's copy keeps in-frame clones and lacks some. Of some 630,000 clones listed, roughly 70% are singletons. Sample: memory CD4+ T cells sorted from blood. As to subset: CD45RA-negative fraction. The source of these receptors is a woman younger than 45 in good health.

This clone was detected a few times. The sample carries other DNA sequences with the same CDR3. The chain combines TRBV5-1 with TRBJ1-1, with 12 bases that match TRBD1. Germline CDR1 and CDR2: SGHRS and YFSETQ. The CDR3 contains 14 residues. Germline trimming cut 4 bases from V and 7 bases from J; bases unmatched to any gene: 5. CDR3 residues: CASSPGTGGLEAFF. CDR3 bases: TGCGCCAGCAGCCCCGGGACAGGGGGCCTTGAAGCTTTCTTT. Combining the CDR3 with reference TRBV5-1 and TRBJ1-1 gives the whole variable domain KAGVTQTPRYLIKTRGQQVTLSCSPISGHRSVSWYQQTPGQGLQFLFEYFSETQRNKGNFPGRFSGRQFSNSRSEMNVSTLELGDSALYLCASSPGTGGLEAFFGQGTRLTVV.

The chain links TRBV5-4 to TRBJ1-1; tentatively, D is TRBD1 (5 bases). Trimming shortened V by 2 bases and J by 4 bases, and 9 bases separated the two germline ends. CDR1 is SGHNT and CDR2 is YYREEE in the germline V gene (reference sequence). This CDR3 contains 13 residues. DNA for the CDR3: TGTGCCAGCAGCTTCCCGGGGGGCACTGAAGCTTTCTTT. Translating it yields CASSFPGGTEAFF.

This chain connects TRBV7-9 to TRBJ2-7, with D possibly called TRBD1 or TRBD2 (5 bases each). The CDR3 runs 13 residues. Germline loops: CDR1 SEHNR, CDR2 FQNEAQ (reference sequence). The germline V and J ends were trimmed by 3 bases and 2 bases, with 8 bases remaining between them. The CDR3 loop reads CASSFEGPYEQYF. The CDR3 DNA follows: TGTGCCAGCAGCTTTGAGGGGCCCTACGAGCAGTACTTC.

Only a few counts were recorded for this clone. The gene calls are TRBV29-1 and TRBJ1-1, with 9 bases identical to TRBD1. Trimming removed 4 bases from V and 7 bases from J; junction bases left unmatched: 7. The germline gives CDR1 SQVTM, CDR2 ANQGSEA. The CDR3 runs 13 residues. The CDR3, as DNA: TGCAGCGTTGTGGGGACAGGGAAACTTGAAGCTTTCTTT. Protein sequence: CSVVGTGKLEAFF.

The V gene is TRBV28, the J gene TRBJ2-7; 7 bases are a match to TRBD1. Looked up from germline, CDR1 is MDHEN and CDR2 is SYDVKM. The J segment lost 4 bases and the V segment lost 5 bases, leaving 17 bases of the junction unmatched. The CDR3 consists of 17 residues. CDR3 sequence (DNA): TGTGCCAGCAGTCCCATGTTCCTACGGGACAGAACTTACGAGCAGTACTTC. It encodes CASSPMFLRDRTYEQYF.

V and J are TRBV6-1 and TRBJ1-1, with unresolved D. CDR1 and CDR2 (germline): MNHNS, SASEGT. V lost 7 bases and J 2 bases, leaving 14 bases between the germline ends. The CDR3 is 14 amino acids. The CDR3 here is CASTRADGNTEAFF. For the CDR3, the DNA is TGTGCCAGCACTAGGGCCGATGGCAACACTGAAGCTTTCTTT.

V usage is TRBV27 and J usage is TRBJ2-2, with unresolved D. Germline V CDR1 and CDR2: MNHEY, SMNVEV (reference sequence). The CDR3 contains 14 residues. With 0 bases removed from V and 2 bases from J, the gap between germline ends came to 4 bases. As DNA, the CDR3 is TGTGCCAGCAGTTTATCTTTTAACACCGGGGAGCTGTTTTTT. It is translated as CASSLSFNTGELFF.

This clone is a singleton in its sample. The rearrangement joins TRBV4-1 to TRBJ2-3, with a possible D match to TRBD1 (6 bases). Germline values: CDR1 MGHRA, CDR2 YSYEKL. Trimming removed 4 bases from V and 4 bases from J, with 9 bases in between. The CDR3 extends over 13 amino acids. Written as DNA, the CDR3 is TGCGCCAGCAGCCTCAGGGGCCCAGATACGCAGTATTTT. It encodes CASSLRGPDTQYF.

For this clone: Other nucleotide sequences from this sample produce the same CDR3. The rearrangement uses TRBV5-1 and TRBJ2-1; 12 bases map to TRBD2. After removal of 4 bases from V and 6 bases from J, the junction contained 5 bases not matched to a gene. CDR3 length: 15 residues. The germline V gene encodes CDR1 SGHRS and CDR2 YFSETQ. The CDR3 region has the DNA TGCGCCAGCAGCAGTGGACTAGCGGGGACCAATGAGCAGTTCTTC. It yields the protein CASSSGLAGTNEQFF.

This clone was seen only a few times. V gene TRBV10-2 combines with J gene TRBJ2-1; D is possibly TRBD1 or TRBD2 (6 bases each). Germline V gives CDR1 WSHSY, CDR2 SAAADI. Between the trimmed V and J ends, which lost 6 bases and 8 bases, there was a span of 20 bases. The CDR3 loop spans 15 amino acids. This chain's CDR3 is CASRPTGPGVDEQFF. The CDR3, as DNA: TGCGCCAGCAGGCCCACAGGGCCGGGAGTCGATGAGCAGTTCTTC.